The rows below give T cell receptor beta chains drawn from one sample of a study of T-cell memory formation after mild COVID-19. TCRdb ran MiXCR on the 5' RACE reads and lists one entry per CDR3 protein. Of 450,000 to 650,000 distinct CDR3 sequences listed, just over 20% are singletons. The sequenced sample was PBMCs or a T cell subset sorted from them (not recorded which). These receptors came from an adult woman who had mild COVID-19 (a few samples of this study predate the infection). Cell type and time point are not known. CDR3s include the opening cysteine and the closing phenylalanine or tryptophan. The order of the fields is J gene, D gene, clone size, V gene, CDR3 protein, CDR3 DNA. The D gene is left open where the match is weak. Some rows have no size entry. The others give once, few or many, or a class for an expanded clone.

TRBJ1-1,NA,NA,TRBV5-1,CASSFTNQRTEAFF,TGCGCCAGCAGCTTTACGAATCAGAGGACTGAAGCTTTCTTT
TRBJ2-5,NA,few,TRBV27,CASSPIDNQETQYF,TGTGCCAGCAGCCCCATCGATAATCAAGAGACCCAGTACTTC
TRBJ2-7,NA,NA,TRBV20-1,CSAGISYEQYF,TGCAGTGCAGGCATATCCTACGAGCAGTACTTC
TRBJ2-7,NA,NA,TRBV4-1,CASSQAIGSTYEQYF,TGCGCCAGCAGCCAAGCGATTGGGTCGACCTACGAGCAGTACTTC
TRBJ2-1,NA,many,TRBV12-5,CASGFPGTEQFF,TGTGCTAGTGGTTTCCCCGGGACTGAGCAGTTCTTC
TRBJ2-1,TRBD2,few,TRBV3-1,CASSQAQRGGYNEQFF,TGTGCCAGCAGCCAGGCCCAGCGGGGAGGCTACAATGAGCAGTTCTTC
TRBJ2-1,NA,NA,TRBV5-1,CDSSPDARVREQFF,TGCGACAGCAGCCCGGATGCGAGGGTTCGTGAGCAGTTCTTC
TRBJ2-3,TRBD2,NA,TRBV7-2,CASSLAGGNTQYF,TGTGCCAGCAGCTTAGCGGGAGGGAATACGCAGTATTTT
TRBJ1-4,NA,few,TRBV11-1,CASSGIGGIGEKLFF,TGTGCCAGCAGCGGAATAGGGGGAATTGGAGAAAAACTGTTTTTT
TRBJ1-1,TRBD1,NA,TRBV9,CASSADRGPGTEAFF,TGTGCCAGCAGCGCGGACAGGGGGCCGGGCACTGAAGCTTTCTTT
TRBJ2-7,TRBD1,once,TRBV6-2/TRBV6-3,CASSYGTELSYEQYF,TGTGCCAGCAGTTACGGGACAGAACTATCCTACGAGCAGTACTTC
TRBJ2-7,TRBD1,few,TRBV6-5,CASSFRGTGSYEQYF,TGTGCCAGCAGTTTCCGCGGGACAGGGTCCTACGAGCAGTACTTC
TRBJ2-1,NA,few,TRBV7-2,CASSTGHRTDEQFF,TGTGCCAGCAGCACGGGACACCGGACGGATGAGCAGTTCTTC
TRBJ1-2,TRBD1,NA,TRBV20-1,CSARKTGNGYTF,TGCAGTGCTAGAAAGACAGGGAACGGCTACACCTTC
TRBJ2-3,TRBD1,NA,TRBV7-6,CASSLAGTGGSDTQYF,TGTGCCAGCAGCTTGGCCGGGACAGGGGGCTCAGATACGCAGTATTTT
TRBJ1-3,NA,NA,TRBV5-1,CASSPGNYGNTIYF,TGCGCCAGCAGCCCCGGGAACTATGGAAACACCATATATTTT
TRBJ2-1,TRBD2,once,TRBV6-5,CASSSPGRGGFGEQFF,TGTGCCAGCAGTTCCCCGGGGCGGGGGGGCTTTGGTGAGCAGTTCTTC
TRBJ2-2,TRBD2,NA,TRBV5-1,CASSLTSGSTTGELFF,TGCGCCAGCAGCTTGACTAGCGGGAGTACCACCGGGGAGCTGTTTTTT
TRBJ2-7,TRBD1,NA,TRBV16,CASSPGTGGKSEQYF,TGTGCCAGCAGCCCTGGGACAGGGGGCAAGTCCGAGCAGTACTTC
TRBJ1-1,NA,NA,TRBV10-3,CAIRGLGAEAFF,TGTGCCATCAGGGGGCTGGGGGCTGAAGCTTTCTTT
TRBJ1-3,NA,few,TRBV5-1,CASSLGAMGLSSGNTIYF,TGCGCCAGCAGCTTGGGGGCCATGGGACTGAGCTCTGGAAACACCATATATTTT
TRBJ1-4,NA,NA,TRBV2,CASRGTTGTNEKLFF,TGTGCCAGCAGGGGGACGACGGGGACTAATGAAAAACTGTTTTTT
TRBJ2-2,NA,few,TRBV7-9,CATMVGPFTGELFF,TGTGCCACCATGGTGGGCCCGTTCACCGGGGAGCTGTTTTTT
TRBJ2-1,NA,few,TRBV24-1,CATSDSGRGHEQFF,TGTGCCACCAGTGATTCAGGGAGGGGGCATGAGCAGTTCTTC
TRBJ2-2,NA,few,TRBV10-3,CAISDSSGELFF,TGTGCCATCAGTGATTCCTCCGGGGAGCTGTTTTTT
TRBJ1-1,TRBD1,few,TRBV30,CAWTGGVNTEAFF,TGTGCCTGGACAGGGGGGGTGAACACTGAAGCTTTCTTT
TRBJ2-3,NA,few,TRBV10-3,CAISLDTATDTQYF,TGTGCCATCAGTCTCGACACGGCCACAGATACGCAGTATTTT
TRBJ1-2,NA,NA,TRBV6-5,CASSYSRDYGYTF,TGTGCCAGCAGTTACTCACGGGACTATGGCTACACCTTC
TRBJ2-1,NA,NA,TRBV7-9,CASSGGTFHNEQFF,TGTGCCAGCAGCGGGGGGACTTTTCACAATGAGCAGTTCTTC
TRBJ2-7,NA,few,TRBV7-6,CASSLSGLPYEQYF,TGTGCCAGCAGCTTATCGGGCTTGCCCTACGAGCAGTACTTC
TRBJ1-6,TRBD1,NA,TRBV5-5,CASSLAGTAFGYWNSPLHF,TGTGCCAGCAGCTTGGCCGGGACAGCTTTTGGATATTGGAATTCACCCCTCCACTTT
TRBJ1-2,NA,NA,TRBV30,CAWSLGSPYGYTF,TGTGCCTGGAGTTTGGGGAGCCCTTATGGCTACACCTTC
TRBJ2-7,NA,few,TRBV6-1,CASAVAGFTYEQYF,TGTGCCAGCGCGGTGGCGGGGTTTACCTACGAGCAGTACTTC
TRBJ2-3,TRBD2,NA,TRBV19,CASSIVLAGADTQYF,TGTGCCAGTAGTATCGTACTAGCGGGTGCAGATACGCAGTATTTT
TRBJ2-7,NA,few,TRBV25-1,CASKGPLLEQYF,TGTGCCAGCAAGGGGCCGCTTCTCGAGCAGTACTTC
TRBJ2-7,NA,NA,TRBV30,CAWGGLNAYEQYF,TGTGCCTGGGGTGGCCTTAACGCCTACGAGCAGTACTTC
TRBJ2-1,NA,NA,TRBV5-4,CASSLGGAYYNEQFF,TGTGCCAGCAGCTTGGGGGGGGCTTACTACAATGAGCAGTTCTTC
TRBJ2-2,NA,few,TRBV29-1,CSVESRSGELFF,TGCAGCGTTGAGAGCAGGTCCGGGGAGCTGTTTTTT
TRBJ2-1,TRBD2,NA,TRBV7-2,CASSSYRDKLAGGPGEQFF,TGTGCCAGCAGCTCCTACCGGGACAAACTAGCGGGAGGGCCGGGTGAGCAGTTCTTC
TRBJ2-1,TRBD2,NA,TRBV14,CASRALAGGAYNEQFF,TGTGCCAGCAGGGCCCTAGCGGGAGGGGCCTACAATGAGCAGTTCTTC